A single sample gave rise to the 2 T cell receptor beta chains below, sequenced in a study of technical replicates of blood from several donors. Generated by immunoSEQ multiplex PCR, the TCRdb table keeps only in-frame clones and is missing some. The table shows about 59,000 clones, with around 93% occurring only once. The sequencing sample was made of PBMCs. All receptors derive from a human donor in good health. Some clones in this sample may be carry-over from other donors' samples.

This clone was observed a few times. This sequence joins TRBV5-1 and TRBJ2-5; TRBD2 agrees at 7 bases. Germline values: CDR1 SGHRS, CDR2 YFSETQ. Trimming at V came to 3 bases and at J to 4 bases, leaving 12 bases not matched to a gene. The CDR3 runs 16 residues. CDR3 in amino acids: CASSSFGNTGGETQYF. The CDR3 region has the DNA TGCGCCAGCAGCTCCTTCGGGAACACGGGGGGAGAGACCCAGTACTTC.

The chain has TRBV2 and TRBJ2-7; 10 bases agree with TRBD1. The germline V gene encodes CDR1 SNHLY and CDR2 FYNNEI. The CDR3 is 15 amino acids. J gave up 0 bases and V 7 bases, and 6 bases lay outside the gene matches. CDR3 residues: CASTPGQGISYEQYF. The CDR3 coding sequence is TGTGCCAGCACCCCGGGACAGGGGATCTCCTACGAGCAGTACTTC. Full variable domain (rest looked up from reference TRBV2 and TRBJ2-7): EPEVTQTPSHQVTQMGQEVILRCVPISNHLYFYWYRQILGQKVEFLVSFYNNEISEKSEIFDDQFSVERPDGSNFTLKIRSTKLEDSAMYFCASTPGQGISYEQYFGPGTRLTVT.